Following are 9 T cell receptor beta chains from one sample sequenced in a study of blood T cell repertoires in COVID-19. Clones were sequenced by immunoSEQ multiplex PCR, and TCRdb holds only the in-frame ones, with some missing. The data hold under 150,000 clones, with about 87% observed a single time. Sequenced: peripheral blood. These receptors all stem from a woman aged 50 to 60 with acute or convalescent COVID-19.

The CDR3 DNA is TGTGCCAGCAGCCTGGAAGGGTCGGGGAGCTCTGGAAACACCATATATTTT. Its translation: CASSLEGSGSSGNTIYF. The gene calls are TRBV7-2 and TRBJ1-3; the D is unclear. CDR1 and CDR2 from the germline V gene are SGHTA and FQGNSA. The CDR3 consists of 17 residues. Trimming left V 5 bases short and J 0 bases short, with 17 bases between.

V usage is TRBV19 and J usage is TRBJ2-2; D is uncertain. V was cut by 6 bases and J by 5 bases, with 10 bases left in between. This CDR3 region has 13 residues. CDR1 is LNHDA, CDR2 SQIVND, per germline (reference sequence). As DNA, the CDR3 is TGTGCCAGTAGGACAACTGGGACCGGGGAGCTGTTTTTT. This translates into CASRTTGTGELFF.

The chain combines TRBV7-8 with TRBJ2-5; tentatively, D is TRBD2 (6 bases). CDR1 is SGHVS and CDR2 is FQNEAQ in the germline V gene. This CDR3 comprises 19 residues. The V end lost 0 bases, the J end lost 2 bases, and 22 bases lay between the germline ends. CDR3: CASSLAGRSGSGKQETQYF. The CDR3 DNA reads as TGTGCCAGCAGCTTAGCAGGGCGTAGCGGTTCAGGGAAGCAAGAGACCCAGTACTTC.

The rearrangement uses TRBV28 and TRBJ2-5; 7 nucleotides align to TRBD2. The CDR3 has 14 amino acids. Germline V gives CDR1 MDHEN, CDR2 SYDVKM. The V gene end was trimmed by 8 bases and the J gene end by 4 bases; junction bases not matched to a gene: 10. The DNA of the CDR3 is TGTGCCAGCTTTTTTTCGGGGAGGGCAGAGACCCAGTACTTC. Amino acid sequence: CASFFSGRAETQYF.

The chain combines TRBV5-1 with TRBJ1-2; TRBD1 agrees at 11 bases. CDR3 length: 15 residues. V was clipped by 0 bases and J by 2 bases; unmatched bases: 0. Germline V gene data show CDR1 as SGHRS and CDR2 as YFSETQ. The CDR3, as DNA: TGCGCCAGCAGCTTGGGGGACAGGGGGAACTATGGCTACACCTTC. Translating gives CASSLGDRGNYGYTF.

V usage is TRBV20-1 and J usage is TRBJ2-1; the match to TRBD2 covers 10 bases. This CDR3 spans 19 amino acids. Per germline, CDR1 DFQATT and CDR2 SNEGSKA (reference sequence). Unmatched junction bases numbered 18, after V lost 3 bases and J lost 4 bases. The CDR3 sequence: CSASGGGGPGLAYYNEQFF. CDR3 nucleotide sequence: TGCAGTGCTAGTGGAGGAGGGGGTCCGGGACTAGCGTATTACAATGAGCAGTTCTTC.

This sequence joins TRBV15 and TRBJ1-5; 7 positions agree with TRBD1. CDR1 and CDR2 from the germline V gene are LNHNV and YYDKDF (reference sequence). The junction had 23 bases not matched to a gene; V was cut back by 0 bases and J by 6 bases. The CDR3 loop spans 21 amino acids. The CDR3 sequence is CATSREPIGISGGMNSQPQHF. The CDR3, as DNA: TGTGCCACCAGCAGAGAACCAATAGGTATTTCAGGGGGTATGAATAGTCAGCCCCAGCATTTT.

The chain employs TRBV9 and TRBJ1-1, with D uncertain. CDR1 and CDR2 from the germline V gene are SGDLS and YYNGEE. V gave up 1 base and J gave up 4 bases, with 11 bases separating them. This CDR3 comprises 14 residues. The CDR3 reads CASSVSVGSTEAFF. The CDR3 DNA follows: TGTGCCAGCAGCGTAAGCGTCGGCAGCACTGAAGCTTTCTTT.

This clone appeared a single time. V usage is TRBV5-1 and J usage is TRBJ1-5; the D is unclear. This CDR3 is 14 amino acids long. CDR1 is SGHRS and CDR2 is YFSETQ in the germline V gene. V lost 2 bases and J 10 bases, leaving 16 bases between the germline ends. The CDR3 sequence: CASSFSGISEPQHF. The CDR3 nucleotides read TGCGCCAGCAGCTTCTCGGGGATCTCGGAACCCCAGCATTTT.